The rows below give T cell receptor beta chains drawn from one sample of a study of T cell responses to AZD1222 COVID-19 vaccine. Here immunoSEQ multiplex PCR was the method, and the copy in TCRdb shows in-frame clones only, minus some. Of 150,000 to 200,000 clones listed, just under 95% were seen once; the top ten hold more than 1.5%. The specimen was peripheral blood, collected on day 0 of AZD1222 vaccination. The receptors stem from an adult in good health. The CDR3 runs from the conserved cysteine through the conserved F or W. Each record gives: CDR3 DNA, CDR3 protein, V gene, J gene, D gene, clone size. The D gene is left open where the match is weak. Size tells how often a clone was seen (once, few, many) or the class of an expanded clone, and some rows leave it out.

TGTGCCAGCAGTTACCGGCGGGCCACTAGCACAGATACGCAGTATTTT	CASSYRRATSTDTQYF	TRBV6-5	TRBJ2-3	NA	NA
TGTGCCTTCGACGGGGAAGGGGGCGGGGAGCTGTTTTTT	CAFDGEGGGELFF	TRBV30	TRBJ2-2	NA	NA
TGTGCCAGCAGCCCCCCGACACCCGGGACAGACAGAGGAGACACTGAAGCTTTCTTT	CASSPPTPGTDRGDTEAFF	TRBV21-1	TRBJ1-1	NA	NA
TGTGCCAGCAGCCTAGAAGAATACACTGAAGCTTTCTTT	CASSLEEYTEAFF	TRBV11-1	TRBJ1-1	NA	NA
TGCAGCGTTGAAGACAGGGTTACGCAGTATTTT	CSVEDRVTQYF	TRBV29-1	TRBJ2-3	NA	NA
TGCGCCAGCAGCTTGGGTAGGTCAAACCTTAACACTGAAGCTTTCTTT	CASSLGRSNLNTEAFF	TRBV5-1	TRBJ1-1	NA	NA
TGTGCCAGCAGTAAGTTAGCGTCAGCTAACTATGGCTACACCTTC	CASSKLASANYGYTF	TRBV6-2/TRBV6-3	TRBJ1-2	NA	NA
TGTGCCAGCTCACCATGGGACAGGGCCCCGACCGAGCAGTACTTC	CASSPWDRAPTEQYF	TRBV18	TRBJ2-7	TRBD1	NA
TGTGCCAGCAGCCAAGGAGCTGTGACAGGGGTTTATAGCAATCAGCCCCAGCATTTT	CASSQGAVTGVYSNQPQHF	TRBV3-1/TRBV3-2	TRBJ1-5	TRBD1	NA
TGTGCCAGTAAAGAAGGCGGCGAAGCTTTCTTT	CASKEGGEAFF	TRBV19	TRBJ1-1	NA	NA
TGTGCCAGTAGTACCCGGACAGGGGGCGCGGCTTTCTTT	CASSTRTGGAAFF	TRBV19	TRBJ1-1	TRBD1	NA
TGTGCCAGCAGTTACGGGGGGCGCACCGGGGAGCTGTTTTTT	CASSYGGRTGELFF	TRBV6-2/TRBV6-3	TRBJ2-2	NA	once
TGTGCCAGCAGCTTTGCGGCTAACGGGGAGCTGTTTTTT	CASSFAANGELFF	TRBV7-9	TRBJ2-2	NA	NA
TGTGCCAGCAGCATACCCCGGGGACTAGCTGAGCAGTATTTT	CASSIPRGLAEQYF	TRBV5-6	TRBJ2-3	TRBD2	NA
TGTGCCAGCAGTTGGACAGGGAGAAATCAGCCCCAGCATTTT	CASSWTGRNQPQHF	TRBV27	TRBJ1-5	TRBD1	NA
TGTGCCAGCAGTTACCCCGAGCGGGACAACTCCTACGAGCAGTACTTC	CASSYPERDNSYEQYF	TRBV6-6	TRBJ2-7	NA	NA
TGTGCCTGGGGCCAGGCGTATAGCAATCAGCCCCAGCATTTT	CAWGQAYSNQPQHF	TRBV30	TRBJ1-5	NA	NA
TGTGCCAGCAGTGGGGGGTTGAGAGGTGGCTACACCTTC	CASSGGLRGGYTF	TRBV25-1	TRBJ1-2	NA	NA
TGTGCCAGCAGCCTAAACCAAGAGACCCAGTACTTC	CASSLNQETQYF	TRBV11-2	TRBJ2-5	NA	NA
TGCGCCAGCAGCCCCCGGGACAGGGTCGACGAGCAGTACTTC	CASSPRDRVDEQYF	TRBV5-1	TRBJ2-7	TRBD1	NA
TGTGCCAGTAGTATTCAAAGCGGCAGGGGAGCCTACGAGCAGTACTTC	CASSIQSGRGAYEQYF	TRBV19	TRBJ2-7	NA	NA
TGTGCCAGTAAGCCCACCCCGGGACTAGCGGGGGGGCCGGGGTACAATGAGCAGTTCTTC	CASKPTPGLAGGPGYNEQFF	TRBV19	TRBJ2-1	TRBD2	NA
TGTGCCAGCGGTCAGAGAGTTGAAAAACTGTTTTTT	CASGQRVEKLFF	TRBV28	TRBJ1-4	NA	NA
TGTGCCAGTAGTATACGGGGGGCAGGTACTGAAGCTTTCTTT	CASSIRGAGTEAFF	TRBV19	TRBJ1-1	NA	NA
TGTGCCAGCAGGGGACACAACTCTGGAAACACCATATATTTT	CASRGHNSGNTIYF	TRBV2	TRBJ1-3	NA	few
TGTGCCAGCAGTCATTTAGGACAGGGAGTAGACGAGCAGTACTTC	CASSHLGQGVDEQYF	TRBV7-9	TRBJ2-7	TRBD1	NA
TGCGCCAGCAGGAATGGACAGGGGGTGTATACCACAGATACGCAGTATTTT	CASRNGQGVYTTDTQYF	TRBV5-1	TRBJ2-3	TRBD1	once
TGTGCCAGCAGCGGAAAGCCTGGGGCGAGGGACGAGCAGTACTTC	CASSGKPGARDEQYF	TRBV7-9	TRBJ2-7	NA	NA
TGTGCCAGCAGCCTACGACAGGGAGGGGGTTACGAGCAGTACTTC	CASSLRQGGGYEQYF	TRBV2	TRBJ2-7	NA	NA
TGTGCCAGCAGCCGCGGACAGGGCCTAATTAATGAAAAACTGTTTTTT	CASSRGQGLINEKLFF	TRBV11-2	TRBJ1-4	TRBD1	NA
TGTGCCAGCAGTCGCCTAAAGGACACCAACTATGGCTACACCTTC	CASSRLKDTNYGYTF	TRBV6-6	TRBJ1-2	NA	NA
TGTGCCAGCAGTTTCCGACTAGCGGGTGACTACAATGAGCAGTTCTTC	CASSFRLAGDYNEQFF	TRBV2	TRBJ2-1	TRBD2	NA
TGTGCCAGCTCACCGAGCAGGGACTTACATGGCTACACCTTC	CASSPSRDLHGYTF	TRBV18	TRBJ1-2	NA	NA
TGTGCCAGCAGTTTCCGCGGCCCAGGAACAGCGCAGTACTTC	CASSFRGPGTAQYF	TRBV27	TRBJ2-7	NA	NA
TGTGCCAGTAGCCTAGGGGCACTTAGCACAGATACGCAGTATTTT	CASSLGALSTDTQYF	TRBV19	TRBJ2-3	NA	NA
TGTGCCAGCAGTGAAGACAGGGGCCAGGGGCAGCCCCAGCATTTT	CASSEDRGQGQPQHF	TRBV2	TRBJ1-5	TRBD1	NA
TGTGCCAGCAGCCTCGTCTCCACCGGGGAGCTGTTTTTT	CASSLVSTGELFF	TRBV11-3	TRBJ2-2	NA	NA
TGTGCCAGCAGCTTACTGGGACTAGCGGGGAAAGATACGCAGTATTTT	CASSLLGLAGKDTQYF	TRBV7-9	TRBJ2-3	TRBD2	NA
TGTGCCAGTAGTAAGTACAATGAGCAGTTCTTC	CASSKYNEQFF	TRBV19	TRBJ2-1	NA	once
TGTGCCAGTAACCTCAGGGTTCACACTGAAGCTTTCTTT	CASNLRVHTEAFF	TRBV19	TRBJ1-1	NA	once
TGTGCCAGCAGTTACTCGGATGACAGAGAGCAGTTCTTC	CASSYSDDREQFF	TRBV6-5	TRBJ2-1	NA	NA
TGCGCCAGCAGCCCCATCTTGAGGTCGTCCTACGAGCAGTACTTC	CASSPILRSSYEQYF	TRBV5-1	TRBJ2-7	NA	NA
TGTGCCAGTAGTATCCTCCGAGGGGCCCTGAACACTGAAGCTTTCTTT	CASSILRGALNTEAFF	TRBV19	TRBJ1-1	NA	NA
TGCGCCAGCAGCTTGGACAGGGGAAACACTGAAGCTTTCTTT	CASSLDRGNTEAFF	TRBV5-1	TRBJ1-1	TRBD1	NA
TGCGCCAGCAGCCTAACCGGGACTAGCGGGAGCGGTGGCGGGGAGCTGTTTTTT	CASSLTGTSGSGGGELFF	TRBV5-1	TRBJ2-2	TRBD2	NA